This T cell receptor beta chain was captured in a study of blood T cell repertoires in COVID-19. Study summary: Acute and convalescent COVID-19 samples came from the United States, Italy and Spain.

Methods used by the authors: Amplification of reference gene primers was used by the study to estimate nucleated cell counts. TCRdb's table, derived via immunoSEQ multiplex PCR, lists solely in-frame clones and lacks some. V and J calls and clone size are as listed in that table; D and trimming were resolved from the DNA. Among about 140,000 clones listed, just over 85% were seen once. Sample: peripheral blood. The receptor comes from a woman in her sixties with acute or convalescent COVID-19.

The CDR3, as DNA: TGCGCCAGCAGCTCACAGGGGGATCCCTACGAGCAGTACTTC. Its protein product is CASSSQGDPYEQYF. The V call is TRBV5-1, the J call TRBJ2-7; the match to TRBD1 covers 8 bases. The CDR3 spans 14 residues. Per germline, CDR1 SGHRS and CDR2 YFSETQ. V shed 3 bases and J 2 bases; nucleotides not matched to a gene: 4.